Shown below are 3 T cell receptor beta chains from a single sample sequenced in a study of vaccination and CD4 T cells after COVID-19. These receptors lack a known antigen. Treatment in this sample: 10-day PBMC culture with coronavirus spike peptide pools or control peptides (ViraFEST assay). Cultured CD4+ T cell DNA was sequenced using the Oncomine TCR Beta short-read assay. TCRdb redid the calling of the PCR reads with MiXCR, one entry per CDR3 protein. Of about 21,000 distinct CDR3 sequences listed, 50% are singletons. Sequenced material: CD4+ T cells from blood, cultured in vitro. Source of these receptors: a human donor who had recovered from COVID-19.

This chain joins TRBV7-9 and TRBJ2-1; TRBD2 agrees at 12 bases. Germline V gene lookup returns CDR1 SEHNR and CDR2 FQNEAQ (reference sequence). With V trimmed by 1 base and J by 14 bases, 6 bases remained unmatched. The CDR3 length is 14 residues. The CDR3 DNA reads TGTGCCAGCAGCTTAGAACTAGCGGGAGGCCCGAAGTTCTTC. This gives the protein CASSLELAGGPKFF.

This chain uses TRBV6-1 with TRBJ2-7; the D call may be TRBD1 or TRBD2 (5 bases each). CDR3 length: 14 residues. Germline CDR1 and CDR2: MNHNS and SASEGT. Trimming removed 2 bases at V and 3 bases at J, with 11 bases between. Written as DNA, the CDR3 is TGTGCCAGCAGTGAATATAGAGGGGTCTACGAGCAGTACTTC. Translating it yields CASSEYRGVYEQYF.

This chain uses TRBV20-1 with TRBJ2-5; 7 bases are shared with TRBD1. This CDR3 comprises 13 residues. Germline V CDR1 and CDR2: DFQATT, SNEGSKA (reference sequence). V was pared by 1 base and J by 5 bases, with 4 bases of the junction left unmatched. CDR3 DNA: TGCAGTGCTAGAGGGGGACAGAAGGAGACCCAGTACTTC. This codes for CSARGGQKETQYF.